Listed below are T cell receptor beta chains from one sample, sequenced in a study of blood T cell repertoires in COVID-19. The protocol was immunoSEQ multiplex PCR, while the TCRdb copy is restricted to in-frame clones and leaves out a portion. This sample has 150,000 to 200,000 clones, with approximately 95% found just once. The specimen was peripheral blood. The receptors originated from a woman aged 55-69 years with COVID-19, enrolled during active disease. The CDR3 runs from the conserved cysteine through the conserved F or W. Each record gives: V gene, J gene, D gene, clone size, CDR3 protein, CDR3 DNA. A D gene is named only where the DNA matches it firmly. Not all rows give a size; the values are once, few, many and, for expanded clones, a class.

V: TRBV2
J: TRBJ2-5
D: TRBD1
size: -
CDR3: CASSGTGGIETQYF
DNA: TGTGCCAGCAGTGGGACAGGGGGTATTGAGACCCAGTACTTC

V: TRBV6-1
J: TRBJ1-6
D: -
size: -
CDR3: CASSEAIGDEVSPLHF
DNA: TGTGCCAGCAGTGAAGCGATCGGGGATGAGGTTTCACCCCTCCACTTT

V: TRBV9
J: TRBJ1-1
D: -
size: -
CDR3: CASSSRALGDTEAFF
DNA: TGTGCCAGCAGCTCCCGGGCCTTGGGAGACACTGAAGCTTTCTTT

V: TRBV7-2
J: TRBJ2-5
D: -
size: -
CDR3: CASSQTTPGTQYF
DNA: TGTGCCAGCAGCCAGACTACCCCGGGGACCCAGTACTTC

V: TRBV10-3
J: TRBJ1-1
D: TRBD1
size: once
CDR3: CAISKDRGRNTEAFF
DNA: TGTGCCATCAGTAAGGACAGGGGTAGGAACACTGAAGCTTTCTTT

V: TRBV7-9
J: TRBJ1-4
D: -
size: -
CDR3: CASSLGNRAPNEKLFF
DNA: TGTGCCAGCAGCTTAGGCAACAGGGCCCCTAATGAAAAACTGTTTTTT

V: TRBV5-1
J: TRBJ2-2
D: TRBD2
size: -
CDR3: CASSGGGRSTGELFF
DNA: TGCGCCAGCAGCGGCGGGGGAAGGAGCACCGGGGAGCTGTTTTTT

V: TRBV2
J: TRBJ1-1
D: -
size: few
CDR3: CASTDSLNTEAFF
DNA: TGTGCCAGCACCGACAGTCTAAACACTGAAGCTTTCTTT

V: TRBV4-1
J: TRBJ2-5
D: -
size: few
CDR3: CASSQRDSGMETQYF
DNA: TGCGCCAGCAGCCAGAGGGACTCAGGGATGGAGACCCAGTACTTC

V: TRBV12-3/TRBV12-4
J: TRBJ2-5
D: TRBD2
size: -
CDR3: CASIGLAGETQYF
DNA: TGTGCCAGCATTGGACTAGCAGGGGAGACCCAGTACTTC

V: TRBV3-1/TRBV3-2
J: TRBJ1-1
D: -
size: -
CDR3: CASSRGVQNTEAFF
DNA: TGTGCCAGCAGCCGCGGGGTACAGAACACTGAAGCTTTCTTT

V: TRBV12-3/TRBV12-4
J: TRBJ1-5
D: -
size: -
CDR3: CASSLYSNQPQHF
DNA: TGTGCCAGCAGTTTATATAGCAATCAGCCCCAGCATTTT

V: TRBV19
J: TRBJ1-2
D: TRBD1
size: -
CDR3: CASHDRGDGYTF
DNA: TGTGCCAGCCATGACAGGGGCGACGGCTACACCTTC

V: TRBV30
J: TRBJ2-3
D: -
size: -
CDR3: CAWGGQGQESDTQYF
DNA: TGTGCCTGGGGGGGCCAGGGGCAGGAGTCAGATACGCAGTATTTT

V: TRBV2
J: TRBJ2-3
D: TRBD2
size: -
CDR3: CASTGRGITDTQYF
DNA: TGTGCCAGCACGGGGCGGGGGATCACAGATACGCAGTATTTT

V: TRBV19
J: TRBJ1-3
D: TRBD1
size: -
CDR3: CASRFTGGSGNTIYF
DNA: TGTGCCAGTAGATTCACAGGGGGCAGTGGAAACACCATATATTTT

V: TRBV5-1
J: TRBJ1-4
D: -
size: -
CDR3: CASSVQGATNEKLFF
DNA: TGCGCCAGCAGCGTACAGGGTGCAACTAATGAAAAACTGTTTTTT

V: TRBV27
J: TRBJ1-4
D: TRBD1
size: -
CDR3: CASSSSRTGGGKLFF
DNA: TGTGCCAGCAGTTCTAGCCGGACAGGGGGAGGAAAACTGTTTTTT

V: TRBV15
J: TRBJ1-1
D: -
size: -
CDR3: CATSLARPNTEAFF
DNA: TGTGCCACCAGCCTGGCTAGACCGAACACTGAAGCTTTCTTT

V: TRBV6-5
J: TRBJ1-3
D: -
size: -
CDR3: CASSQVSGNTIYF
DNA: TGTGCCAGCAGCCAGGTCTCTGGAAACACCATATATTTT

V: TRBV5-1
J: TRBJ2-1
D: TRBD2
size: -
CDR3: CASSLTSGVVNEQFF
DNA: TGCGCCAGCAGCTTAACTAGCGGGGTTGTCAATGAGCAGTTCTTC

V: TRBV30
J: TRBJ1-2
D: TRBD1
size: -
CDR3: CAWSVRGQGASSYGYTF
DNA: TGTGCCTGGAGTGTACGGGGACAGGGGGCGTCTAGCTATGGCTACACCTTC

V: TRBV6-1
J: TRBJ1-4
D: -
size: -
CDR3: CASSATTTATNEKLFF
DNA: TGTGCCAGCAGTGCAACGACGACAGCAACTAATGAAAAACTGTTTTTT

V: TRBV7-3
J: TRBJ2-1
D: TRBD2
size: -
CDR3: CASSALAGGYNEQFF
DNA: TGTGCCAGCAGCGCACTAGCGGGGGGGTACAATGAGCAGTTCTTC

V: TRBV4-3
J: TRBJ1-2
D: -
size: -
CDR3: CASSHATLGLGGYTF
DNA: TGCGCCAGCAGCCATGCGACTTTGGGACTCGGCGGCTACACCTTC

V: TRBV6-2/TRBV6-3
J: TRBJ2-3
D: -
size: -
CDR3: CASSRQISTDTQYF
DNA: TGTGCCAGCAGCCGACAGATTAGCACAGATACGCAGTATTTT

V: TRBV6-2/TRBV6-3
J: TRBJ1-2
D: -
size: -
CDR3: CASSFDRNYGYTF
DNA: TGTGCCAGCAGTTTCGACAGGAACTATGGCTACACCTTC

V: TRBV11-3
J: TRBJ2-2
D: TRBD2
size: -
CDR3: CASRTTGGANTGELFF
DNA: TGTGCCAGCAGAACAACCGGGGGGGCCAACACCGGGGAGCTGTTTTTT

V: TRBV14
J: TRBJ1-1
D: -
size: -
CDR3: CASSQDPVTEAFF
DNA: TGTGCCAGCAGCCAAGATCCCGTCACTGAAGCTTTCTTT

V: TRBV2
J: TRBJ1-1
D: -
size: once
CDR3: CASSDVPGFALRNTEAFF
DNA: TGTGCCAGCAGTGATGTCCCAGGGTTCGCCCTAAGGAACACTGAAGCTTTCTTT

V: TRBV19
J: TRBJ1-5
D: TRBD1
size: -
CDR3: CASTTPTTGGWQPQHF
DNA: TGTGCCAGTACTACGCCGACAACAGGGGGTTGGCAGCCCCAGCATTTT

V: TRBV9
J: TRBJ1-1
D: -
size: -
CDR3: CASSVSGVPNTEAFF
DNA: TGTGCCAGCAGCGTCTCAGGGGTCCCGAACACTGAAGCTTTCTTT

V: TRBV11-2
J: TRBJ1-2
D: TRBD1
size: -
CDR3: CASSSQQGASGYTF
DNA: TGTGCCAGCAGCTCACAACAGGGGGCTTCTGGCTACACCTTC

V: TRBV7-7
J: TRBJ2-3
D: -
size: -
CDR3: CASSSSVTPSTDTQYF
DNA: TGTGCTAGCAGCTCCTCAGTTACCCCTAGCACAGATACGCAGTATTTT

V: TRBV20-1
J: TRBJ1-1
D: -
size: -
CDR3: CSATLGTEAFF
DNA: TGCAGTGCTACTCTAGGCACTGAAGCTTTCTTT